Below, 24 T cell receptor beta chains from the same sample are listed, as sequenced in a study of blood T cells in healthy people across ages. A second PCR of about 7 to 12 cycles used a sample-barcoded 5' primer and a J-beta primer mix. TCRdb reprocessed the 5' RACE reads via MiXCR and lists one record per CDR3 protein. The table shows 920,000 or so distinct CDR3 sequences, with around 43% occurring only once. Sequences were obtained from blood. Receptors originate from a woman aged 60-75 years in good health.

This rearrangement joins TRBV5-6 to TRBJ2-4; D remains ambiguous. The DNA end favors TRBJ2-7, so the J call may be wrong. The CDR3 runs to 12 residues. Germline CDR1 and CDR2: SGHDT and YYEEEE. The CDR3 protein is CASSLDHTEQYF. CDR3 nucleotides: TGTGCCAGCAGCTTAGACCACACCGAGCAGTACTTC.

The V gene is TRBV27, the J gene TRBJ2-7; D is unclear. Germline V gives CDR1 MNHEY, CDR2 SMNVEV (reference sequence). The V and J ends lost 2 bases and 7 bases respectively, with 12 bases between them. The CDR3 covers 13 residues. DNA of the CDR3: TGTGCCAGCAGTTTAGCCCCCGGGTGGGAGCAGTACTTC. Its protein product is CASSLAPGWEQYF.

The chain joins TRBV20-1 to TRBJ1-6; the match to TRBD1 covers 7 bases. Germline V gives CDR1 DFQATT, CDR2 SNEGSKA (reference sequence). The CDR3 contains 14 residues. V dropped 2 bases and J dropped 13; count of bases not matched to a gene: 11. The CDR3 loop reads CSARPRDRSSPLHF. CDR3 bases: TGCAGTGCTAGACCCCGGGACAGATCCAGTCCCCTCCACTTT.

The genes are TRBV29-1 and TRBJ2-6, with 11 positions matching TRBD1. The CDR3 is 17 amino acids. CDR1 SQVTM and CDR2 ANQGSEA come from the germline V gene. Unmatched junction bases numbered 4, after V lost 3 bases and J lost 0 bases. CDR3: CSVEGQGGGSGANVLTF. The CDR3 DNA is TGCAGCGTTGAGGGACAGGGGGGAGGCTCTGGGGCCAACGTCCTGACTTTC.

This clonotype was seen a few times. The rearrangement uses TRBV18 and TRBJ2-3; TRBD2 is a possible D gene (6 bases). Per germline, CDR1 KGHSH and CDR2 LQKENI. This CDR3 region has 14 residues. The V end was cut by 5 bases, the J end by 2 bases, with 11 bases between. CDR3 residues: CASSTTRYTDTQYF. Written as DNA, the CDR3 is TGTGCCAGCTCAACGACTAGGTACACAGATACGCAGTATTTT.

Only a few counts were recorded for this clonotype. The chain has TRBV20-1 and TRBJ2-1, with D maybe TRBD2 (5 bases). The germline CDR1 and CDR2 sequences are DFQATT and SNEGSKA (reference sequence). V lost 6 bases and J 7 bases, leaving 19 bases between the germline ends. The CDR3 loop spans 14 amino acids. In DNA, the CDR3 is TGCAGTGCCCTCCGCAGCGGCCTTTGGAATGAGCAGTTCTTC. Protein: CSALRSGLWNEQFF.

This clonotype has only a few counts. The CDR3 spells CASRWGAGSNQPQHF. In nucleotides, the CDR3 is TGTGCCAGCCGATGGGGGGCGGGTAGCAATCAGCCCCAGCATTTT. The chain carries TRBV6-2 or TRBV6-3 and TRBJ1-5, with D maybe TRBD1 (6 bases). The V end was cut by 8 bases, the J end by 0 bases, with 14 bases between. Germline lookup yields CDR1 MNHEY and CDR2 SVGEGT. The CDR3 has 15 amino acids.

The rearrangement uses TRBV7-8 and TRBJ2-7; 10 positions match TRBD1. CDR1 is SGHVS and CDR2 is FQNEAQ in the germline V gene. Losses at the gene ends were 3 bases for V and 7 bases for J; bases not matched to a gene: 9. The CDR3 totals 15 residues. CDR3 region: CASSLSETGGGEQYF. The CDR3 DNA reads TGTGCCAGCAGCTTGTCAGAGACAGGGGGCGGGGAGCAGTACTTC.

This clonotype was counted between two and nine times. The gene calls are TRBV7-3 and TRBJ2-6, with a tentative D call TRBD2 (5 bases). Germline V lookup: CDR1 SGHTA, CDR2 FQGTGA. The CDR3 totals 16 residues. V lost 5 bases and J 2 bases, leaving 13 bases between the germline ends. The CDR3 DNA is TGTGCCAGCAGCAACGCGGTCGGGGCTGGGGCCAACGTCCTGACTTTC. Its translation is CASSNAVGAGANVLTF.

This clonotype was seen more than once but under ten times. This chain links TRBV25-1 with TRBJ2-1, with 8 nucleotides matching TRBD2. The CDR3 extends over 16 amino acids. The germline CDR1 and CDR2 sequences are MGHDK and SYGVNS. Losses at the gene ends were 5 bases for V and 7 bases for J; bases not matched to a gene: 13. As DNA, the CDR3 is TGTGCCAGCAGTCCTCGGTCCGGGAGGGCCATGAATGAGCAGTTCTTC. Translation: CASSPRSGRAMNEQFF. The whole variable domain, remainder taken from reference TRBV25-1 and TRBJ2-1, is EADIYQTPRYLVIGTGKKITLECSQTMGHDKMYWYQQDPGMELHLIHYSYGVNSTEKGDLSSESTVSRIRTEHFPLTLESARPSHTSQYLCASSPRSGRAMNEQFFGPGTRLTVL.

This clonotype was counted only a few times. This chain uses TRBV29-1 with TRBJ1-2; D might be TRBD1 (5 bases). Germline loops: CDR1 SQVTM, CDR2 ANQGSEA. The CDR3 length is 13 residues. Trimming shortened V by 7 bases and J by 2 bases, and 14 bases separated the two germline ends. CDR3 in DNA: TGCAGCGACCTAGGGGCAGGGAACTATGGCTACACCTTC. The encoded protein is CSDLGAGNYGYTF.

The chain employs TRBV12-3 or TRBV12-4 and TRBJ1-5, with D unresolved. V was shortened by 6 bases and J by 9 bases, with 18 bases between the two germline ends. The CDR3 contains 14 residues. The CDR3 spells CASSPGIPAGPQHF. CDR3 nucleotide sequence: TGTGCCAGCAGCCCCGGGATCCCCGCTGGGCCCCAGCATTTT.

This clonotype was picked up a small number of times. The chain uses TRBV18 and TRBJ2-7; TRBD2 aligns across 13 bases. Germline CDR1 and CDR2: KGHSH and LQKENI. The CDR3 has 17 residues. Trimming at V came to 3 bases and at J to 6 bases, leaving 11 bases not matched to a gene. For the CDR3, the DNA is TGTGCCAGCTCACCCCGGACTAGCGGGAGTTTAACCCCCGAGCAGTACTTC. Translation gives CASSPRTSGSLTPEQYF.

The chain recombines TRBV3-1 with TRBJ2-1, with D maybe TRBD2 (6 bases). The end of the DNA aligns better with TRBJ2-7, so the J call may be wrong. Germline-derived CDR1 and CDR2 are LGHDT and YNNKEL (reference sequence). CDR3 length equals 17 residues. CDR3 loop: CASSPQPGLDSYNEQYF. The CDR3 bases are TGTGCCAGCAGCCCCCAGCCGGGACTGGACTCCTACAATGAGCAGTACTTC.

The V call is TRBV29-1, the J call TRBJ2-7; D is unresolved. Deletions cut 4 bases from V and 7 bases from J, with 11 bases between. Germline assignment: CDR1 SQVTM and CDR2 ANQGSEA. This CDR3 has 11 amino acids. The CDR3 DNA is TGCAGCGTTGGGAAGGCAGTTGAGCAGTACTTC. Translated: CSVGKAVEQYF.

This rearrangement joins TRBV3-1 to TRBJ2-7, with 9 nucleotides matching TRBD2. Trimming at V came to 3 bases and at J to 7 bases, leaving 13 bases not matched to a gene. The CDR3 extends over 16 amino acids. Germline V gene lookup returns CDR1 LGHDT and CDR2 YNNKEL (reference sequence). CDR3 bases: TGTGCCAGCAGCCATTTCGTCGCGGGAGGGTACAATGAGCAGTACTTC. Translation: CASSHFVAGGYNEQYF.

This chain joins TRBV5-1 and TRBJ2-7, with D hard to call. The CDR3 extends over 16 amino acids. Deletions cut 3 bases from V and 7 bases from J, with 23 bases between. CDR1 is SGHRS, CDR2 YFSETQ, per germline. The CDR3 here is CASSSILLGSYNEQYF. The CDR3 nucleotides read TGCGCCAGCAGCTCGATCTTGTTGGGGTCCTACAATGAGCAGTACTTC.

This clonotype was seen a few times. The chain combines TRBV27 with TRBJ2-7; maybe TRBD1 (5 bases). The CDR3 has 14 residues. From germline, CDR1 is MNHEY and CDR2 SMNVEV (reference sequence). The V end was cut by 5 bases, the J end by 3 bases, with 14 bases between. CDR3 region: CASSPRMDNYEQYF. CDR3 nucleotide sequence: TGTGCCAGCAGTCCCCGGATGGACAACTACGAGCAGTACTTC.

DNA of the CDR3: TGCAGTGCTGGCGGGACAGGGTCGGCAGATACGCAGTATTTT. Translated: CSAGGTGSADTQYF. This chain joins TRBV20-1 and TRBJ2-3; 9 nucleotides line up with TRBD1. CDR1 is DFQATT, CDR2 SNEGSKA, per germline (reference sequence). The CDR3 is made up of 14 amino acids. V gave up 5 bases and J gave up 4 bases; unmatched junction bases: 7.

The chain is built from TRBV24-1 and TRBJ2-5; 14 nucleotides match TRBD2. Germline V gives CDR1 KGHDR, CDR2 SFDVKD. This CDR3 has 16 residues. The V segment lost 7 bases and the J segment 11 bases; nucleotides outside the gene matches: 14. The CDR3 reads CATSPTSGRGSNEQYF. The CDR3 DNA sequence: TGTGCCACCAGCCCGACTAGCGGGAGGGGGTCGAATGAGCAGTACTTC.

CDR3 amino acids: CASRLAGADTQYF. Here the CDR3 DNA reads TGTGCCAGCCGACTAGCGGGAGCAGATACGCAGTATTTT. This chain joins TRBV28 and TRBJ2-3, with TRBD2 identical over 12 bases. The CDR3 sequence is 13 residues long. CDR1 MDHEN and CDR2 SYDVKM come from the germline V gene. V was clipped by 8 bases and J by 4 bases; unmatched bases: 1.

This clonotype was recorded many times. V gene TRBV11-2 combines with J gene TRBJ2-4, with 9 bases matching TRBD1. The CDR3 is 20 amino acids. The V and J ends lost 0 bases and 2 bases, in that order; junction bases with no gene match: 14. The V gene's germline CDR1 is SGHAT and CDR2 FQNNGV. The CDR3 nucleotides are TGTGCCAGCAGCTTAGATGGGACAGGGTCTCAGGGTTTAACCAAAAACATTCAGTACTTC. Its translation: CASSLDGTGSQGLTKNIQYF.

The CDR3 loop is CACLGLVGNEQFF. CDR3 nucleotides: TGTGCCTGCCTGGGTCTAGTGGGCAATGAGCAGTTCTTC. The J gene is TRBJ2-1, the V gene TRBV2; D gene uncertain. The V end was cut by 11 bases, the J end by 6 bases, with 17 bases between. The CDR3 length is 13 residues. Germline V gene lookup returns CDR1 SNHLY and CDR2 FYNNEI.

The V gene is TRBV11-2, the J gene TRBJ2-7, with D perhaps matching TRBD1 (6 bases). The CDR3 has 15 amino acids. V shed 1 base and J shed 0 bases, with 10 bases lying between them. Germline values: CDR1 SGHAT, CDR2 FQNNGV. DNA of the CDR3: TGTGCCAGCAGCTTAGTTCAGGGGTCCTCCTACGAGCAGTACTTC. This gives the protein CASSLVQGSSYEQYF. The entire variable domain, with the rest obtained from reference TRBV11-2 and TRBJ2-7, is as follows: EAGVAQSPRYKIIEKRQSVAFWCNPISGHATLYWYQQILGQGPKLLIQFQNNGVVDDSQLPKDRFSAERLKGVDSTLKIQPAKLEDSAVYLCASSLVQGSSYEQYFGPGTRLTVT.